The entry below gives a single T cell receptor (beta chain) sequence along with its context. As yet, its antigen is unknown. Germline assignment: CDR1 SGDLS and CDR2 YYNGEE. This CDR3 has 18 amino acids. These data originate in a study of T cells expressing NK-cell markers. Findings of the study overall: Whether expanded NKG2C+ T cell clones were HCMV-specific remained unclear.

TCRdb processed the 5' RACE reads again and assigns one entry to each CDR3 protein, with no DNA. Listed are some 600,000 distinct CDR3 sequences; around 4% falls within the top ten. Sequencing was carried out using blood T cells: a sorted CD56 or NKG2C T cell subset, CD4+ or CD8+ T cells, or bulk PBMC T cells (not recorded which). The sequence was obtained from a man younger than 35 in good health. The V and J genes are TRBV9 and TRBJ2-2; the TRBD2 assignment by TCRdb is unverifiable without DNA. The CDR3 sequence: CASSETGTSGRSTGELFF. Variable domain in full (rest from reference TRBV9 and TRBJ2-2): DSGVTQTPKHLITATGQRVTLRCSPRSGDLSVYWYQQSLDQGLQFLIQYYNGEERAKGNILERFSAQQFPDLHSELNLSSLELGDSALYFCASSETGTSGRSTGELFFGEGSRLTVL.